A single sample is the source of the 5 T cell receptor beta chains below, sequenced in a study of OX40 agonist ivuxolimab in advanced cancers. Sequenced by immunoSEQ multiplex PCR; TCRdb stores in-frame clones only, minus some. The table includes 60,000 to 75,000 clones, about 86% detected once. The material was CD4+ or CD8+ T cells sorted from blood, obtained in a trial of the OX40 agonist ivuxolimab. The origin of the receptors is an adult with an advanced solid tumor such as melanoma, head and neck, liver or kidney cancer.

V gene TRBV7-3 combines with J gene TRBJ2-1, with 9 bases that match TRBD2. Germline loops: CDR1 SGHTA, CDR2 FQGTGA. With V trimmed by 5 bases and J by 7 bases, 9 bases remained unmatched. The length of the CDR3 is 15 residues. This chain's CDR3 is CASSQAGTSLNEQFF. The CDR3 DNA reads TGTGCCAGCAGCCAGGCCGGGACTAGCCTAAATGAGCAGTTCTTC.

The chain recombines TRBV28 with TRBJ2-7; a possible D gene is TRBD1 (6 bases). Trimming stripped 2 bases from V and 1 base from J, with 18 bases between. The CDR3 totals 17 residues. The germline gives CDR1 MDHEN, CDR2 SYDVKM. CDR3 sequence: CASSLPQGTPLSYEQYF. The CDR3 region has the DNA TGTGCCAGCAGTTTACCACAGGGAACCCCCCTATCCTACGAGCAGTACTTC.

This clone was recorded only once. The chain recombines TRBV9 with TRBJ2-1, with 11 bases matching TRBD2. Looked up from germline, CDR1 is SGDLS and CDR2 is YYNGEE. The J segment lost 8 bases and the V segment lost 0 bases, leaving 7 bases of the junction unmatched. The CDR3 length is 16 residues. The CDR3 DNA sequence: TGTGCCAGCAGCGTAGATAGCGGGAGGGCCTGGGATGAGCAGTTCTTC. Residues: CASSVDSGRAWDEQFF.

This chain links TRBV19 with TRBJ1-4; 7 bases line up with TRBD1. J was trimmed by 8 bases and V by 5 bases; bases with no gene match: 11. Germline CDR1 LNHDA, CDR2 SQIVND (reference sequence). The CDR3 length is 15 residues. In DNA form, the CDR3 reads TGTGCCAGTAGTGCCCCCTCAGGGGGAAGGGAAAAACTGTTTTTT. Translating gives CASSAPSGGREKLFF.

V gene TRBV2 combines with J gene TRBJ2-7; either TRBD1 or TRBD2 may supply D (5 bases each). V shed 7 bases and J shed 0 bases, with 13 bases lying between them. The CDR3 contains 14 residues. Germline lookup yields CDR1 SNHLY and CDR2 FYNNEI. The chain's CDR3 is CASNSGTGSYEQYF. The CDR3 bases are TGTGCCAGCAACTCCGGGACGGGCTCCTACGAGCAGTACTTC.